Sequencing of this T cell receptor (beta chain) was carried out in a study of blood T cell repertoires in COVID-19 (dated by TCRdb to about 2020). Context from the whole study: Samples covering the acute and convalescent phases of COVID-19 were provided by collaborators in the United States, Italy and Spain. The material from the prospective study consisted of cDNA or gDNA derived from T cells, B-cell-depleted T cells, or PBMCs. Subjects who had been exposed to COVID-19, were actively infected with it, or had recovered from it provided the deeply sampled blood TCRbeta repertoires that made up the dataset. The repertoires were made available in a free public database intended to serve as a resource for research on the immune response to SARS-CoV-2. The samples were drawn from two sources: the first 160 participants of the ongoing ImmuneRACE study, and 950 to 1,500 subjects contributed by 6 global collaborators. The sample metadata nearly always contained a de-identified subject ID, COVID-19 status, age in years and sex. Where available, HLA class I and class II types were taken from metadata supplied by the sample provider and were not determined by assay-based typing.

The CDR3 numbers 17 residues from cysteine through phenylalanine. Kept here is only the CDR3 DNA, which spans 51 bases and is read in frame from base 1. TCRbeta CDR3 regions were amplified from genomic DNA by means of the immunoSEQ Assay, a bias-controlled multiplex PCR. The original pipeline was this. Nucleated cell counts per sample were estimated from amplification of reference gene primers within the assay. To quantify the absolute abundance of each unique TCRbeta CDR3 rearrangement, sequence reads were collapsed and filtered. Productive Simpson clonality was computed per sample as the square root of Simpson's diversity index over productive rearrangements. Here the immuneACCESS table is served through TCRdb, limited to in-frame sequences with V and J called. Missing clones are a known gap in these copies; in checked studies unresolved V genes cover under half, and the rest lacks a known reason. V and J calls and clone size are given by that table; D and trimming were obtained from the DNA. The sample table records about 77,000 clones; 80% of these occur just once. The top ten hold under 5.5% of the sample.

Whole blood was collected in K2EDTA tubes by collaborating institutions according to the institutions' own protocols. For TCRbeta analysis, collaborator samples were shipped as frozen whole blood, as isolated PBMCs, or as DNA extracted from either sample type. Points on this clone: Its antigen target is currently unknown. Base qualities are not at hand, and no much larger clone is one base apart.

What the authors observed across the whole study: The amount of clinical and demographic metadata varied by source and participant and was provided uncurated.

Sample: peripheral blood. The source of this sequence is a woman in her 70s with acute or convalescent COVID-19. This receptor chain uses TRBV21-1 and TRBJ1-4. TRBV21-1 is a recognized pseudogene. The nucleotide sequence reads TGTGCCAGCAGCACCGCACAGGGAGGGGAATTTAGGGAAAAACTGTTTTTT. Its translation reads: CASSTAQGGEFREKLFF.